This TCR beta chain was identified during a study of cytomegalovirus exposure and HLA in healthy donors. Study conclusions and caveats: The CMV antigen specificity of a few CMV-associated chains was confirmed through in vitro analysis. 150 to 200 TCR beta chains were listed as cytomegalovirus-associated. Productive rates of about 90% or about 30% were seen for most TCR beta V segments in an earlier analysis.

From germline, CDR1 is SEHNR and CDR2 FQNEAQ (reference sequence). The CDR3 sequence is 14 residues long. Between the trimmed V and J ends, which lost 5 bases and 5 bases, there was a span of 15 bases. This clone appeared a single time. Its antigen is as yet unknown. The PCR was carried out with 60 Vbeta primers and 13 Jbeta primers. Assay used: immunoSEQ multiplex PCR; TCRdb lists only in-frame clones, some missing. Of 200,000 to 300,000 clones in the sample, around 80% are singletons; the top ten hold approximately 0.47%. The sequencing input was PBMCs. The chain combines TRBV7-9 with TRBJ1-1; D gene uncertain. The sequence came from a boy aged 5-17 years in good health and CMV-seronegative. CDR3 protein: CASSQIFPGTEAFF. For the CDR3, the DNA is TGTGCCAGCAGCCAAATCTTCCCGGGAACTGAAGCTTTCTTT.